This paragraph covers one T cell receptor beta chain sequence. Its specificity is unknown. The data were taken from a study of beta chain features in type 1 diabetes. Study-wide context: On cell yields, gender and age, patients and healthy donors were similar. Findings of the study overall: VDJ junctions sequenced from type 1 diabetes patients showed fewer insertions and more deletions.

CDR1 is SGDLS and CDR2 is YYNGEE in the germline V gene. V shed 0 bases and J shed 7 bases, with 11 bases lying between them. CDR3 length equals 15 residues. cDNA synthesis used the whole RNA isolate, giving expressed TCRB sequences. Profiled with immunoSEQ multiplex PCR; TCRdb holds only in-frame clones, not every one. The data contain a few hundred thousand clones, around 20% of them singletons. This chain connects TRBV9 to TRBJ1-6; D call uncertain. The origin of this receptor is a woman under 30 in good health. Material for sequencing was naive CD4+ T cells from blood. CDR3 sequence reads: CASSVELLGNSPLHF. Here the CDR3 DNA reads TGTGCCAGCAGCGTAGAACTCCTCGGGAATTCACCCCTCCACTTT.